The clone carrying this TCR beta chain was picked up many times. The antigen remains undetermined. The entry originates in a study of T cells in Graves' hyperthyroidism and ophthalmopathy. About the research overall: Staff took peripheral blood when the initial diagnosis was made, before any treatment began. Findings of the study overall: With a median lead of approximately 6.4 months before onset, the model predicted ophthalmopathy. Researchers found most expanded thyroid clonotypes above 0.001 in blood as well.

The CDR3 runs to 13 residues. Germline CDR1 DFQATT, CDR2 SNEGSKA (reference sequence). With duration under 3 months, ophthalmopathy was active: Clinical Activity Score at least 3, NOSPECS at least 4. Amplified TCR beta CDR3 regions derived from RNA transcripts. Initially, a first-round RT-PCR of the TCR CDR3 employed the HTBI primer set. MiXCR, applied by TCRdb to the multiplex PCR reads, yields one record per CDR3 protein. Of 600,000 to 700,000 distinct CDR3 sequences listed, about 15% are singletons. The clonotype was recovered from a woman aged 40 to 50 with Graves' ophthalmopathy. Sequencing was performed on blood. This chain uses TRBV20-1 with TRBJ2-5, with 7 bases that match TRBD2. CDR3: CGGRESDKETQYF. CDR3 in DNA: TGCGGTGGGCGGGAGTCGGATAAAGAGACCCAGTACTTC.